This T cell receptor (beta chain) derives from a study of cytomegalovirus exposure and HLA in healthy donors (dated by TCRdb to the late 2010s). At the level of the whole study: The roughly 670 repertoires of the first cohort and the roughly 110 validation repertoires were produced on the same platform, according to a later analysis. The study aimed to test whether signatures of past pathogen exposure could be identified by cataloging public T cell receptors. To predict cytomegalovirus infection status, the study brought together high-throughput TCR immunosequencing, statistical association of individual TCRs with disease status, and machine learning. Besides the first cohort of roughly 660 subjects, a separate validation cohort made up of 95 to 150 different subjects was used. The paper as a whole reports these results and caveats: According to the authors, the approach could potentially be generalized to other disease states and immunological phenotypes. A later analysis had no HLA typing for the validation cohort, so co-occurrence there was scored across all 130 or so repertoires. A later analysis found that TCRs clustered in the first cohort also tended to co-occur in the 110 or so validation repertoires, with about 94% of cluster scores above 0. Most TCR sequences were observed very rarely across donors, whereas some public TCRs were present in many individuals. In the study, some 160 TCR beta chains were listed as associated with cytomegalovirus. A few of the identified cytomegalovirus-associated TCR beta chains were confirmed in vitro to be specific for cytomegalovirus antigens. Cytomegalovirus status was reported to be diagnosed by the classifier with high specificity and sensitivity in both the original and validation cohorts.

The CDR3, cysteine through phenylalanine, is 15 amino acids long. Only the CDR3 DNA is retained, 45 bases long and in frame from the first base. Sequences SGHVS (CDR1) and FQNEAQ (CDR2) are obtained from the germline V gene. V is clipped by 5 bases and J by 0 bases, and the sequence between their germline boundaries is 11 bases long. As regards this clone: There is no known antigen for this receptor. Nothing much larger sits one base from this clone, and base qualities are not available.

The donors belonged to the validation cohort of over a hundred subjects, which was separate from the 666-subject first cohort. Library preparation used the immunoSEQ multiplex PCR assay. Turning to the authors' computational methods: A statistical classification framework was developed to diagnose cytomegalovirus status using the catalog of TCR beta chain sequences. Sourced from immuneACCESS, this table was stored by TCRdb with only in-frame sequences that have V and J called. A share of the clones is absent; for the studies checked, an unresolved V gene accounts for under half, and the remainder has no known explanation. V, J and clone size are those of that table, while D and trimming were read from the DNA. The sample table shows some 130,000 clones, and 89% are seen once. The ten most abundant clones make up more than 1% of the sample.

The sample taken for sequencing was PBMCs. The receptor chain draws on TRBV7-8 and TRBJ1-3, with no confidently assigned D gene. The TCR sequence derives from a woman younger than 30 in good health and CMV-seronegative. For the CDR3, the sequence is CASSTPEVSGNTIYF. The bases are TGTGCCAGCAGCACTCCGGAGGTCTCTGGAAACACCATATATTTT.